Below are 32 T cell receptor beta chains sequenced from a single sample in a study of blood T cell repertoires in COVID-19. Repertoires were generated with immunoSEQ multiplex PCR, while TCRdb's copy carries only in-frame clones and drops some. This sample carries 200,000 to 250,000 clones, over 70% of them seen once, and the ten largest clones take more than 3%. Material for sequencing was PBMCs or T cells enriched from blood (not recorded which). These receptor sequences come from a woman in her thirties who had been exposed to COVID-19.

This chain joins TRBV6-2 or TRBV6-3 and TRBJ1-2, with D unresolved. Germline assignment: CDR1 MNHEY and CDR2 SVGEGT. With 0 bases removed from V and 4 bases from J, the gap between germline ends came to 12 bases. CDR3 length: 15 amino acids. CDR3 in amino acids: CASSYSKADSYGYTF. The CDR3 bases are TGTGCCAGCAGTTACTCGAAAGCAGACTCCTATGGCTACACCTTC.

The chain links TRBV7-9 to TRBJ2-7; the D gene is possibly TRBD1 (5 bases). The V end lost 5 bases, the J end lost 4 bases, and 12 bases lay between the germline ends. Germline loops: CDR1 SEHNR, CDR2 FQNEAQ (reference sequence). This CDR3 is 13 amino acids long. The CDR3 spells CASSIGQRYEQYF. CDR3 nucleotide sequence: TGTGCCAGCAGCATAGGACAAAGGTACGAGCAGTACTTC. Full variable domain (outside the CDR3, taken from reference TRBV7-9 and TRBJ2-7): DTGVSQNPRHKITKRGQNVTFRCDPISEHNRLYWYRQTLGQGPEFLTYFQNEAQLEKSRLLSDRFSAERPKGSFSTLEIQRTEQGDSAMYLCASSIGQRYEQYFGPGTRLTVT.

The CDR3 reads CASRPGQVANYGYTF. The CDR3 DNA follows: TGTGCCAGCCGACCGGGACAGGTCGCTAACTATGGCTACACCTTC. The chain links TRBV19 to TRBJ1-2; TRBD1 matches at 8 bases. V shed 9 bases, J shed 0 bases, and the junction held 9 bases outside the gene matches. Per germline, CDR1 LNHDA and CDR2 SQIVND (reference sequence). The CDR3 contains 15 residues.

The rearrangement joins TRBV4-1 to TRBJ1-2; the D gene is possibly TRBD1 (6 bases). The V end lost 0 bases, the J end lost 4 bases, and 12 bases lay between the germline ends. This CDR3 is 15 amino acids long. CDR1 is MGHRA, CDR2 YSYEKL, per germline. CDR3 nucleotide sequence: TGCGCCAGCAGCCAAGAGGGGGCCAGGGGCTATGGCTACACCTTC. Translated: CASSQEGARGYGYTF.

This chain uses TRBV25-1 with TRBJ2-7, with D perhaps TRBD2 (6 bases). The CDR3 is 13 amino acids. Trimming cost V 3 bases and J 4 bases, with 10 bases left between them. Germline CDR1 is MGHDK and CDR2 is SYGVNS. CDR3 protein: CASSDPGTYEQYF. The CDR3 DNA reads TGTGCCAGCAGTGACCCCGGGACTTACGAGCAGTACTTC.

V gene TRBV7-4 combines with J gene TRBJ1-4; D is unclear. Trimming took off 2 bases at V and 10 bases at J, with 11 bases between the two ends. Germline V gene data show CDR1 as SGHVT and CDR2 as SQSDAQ. The CDR3 covers 13 residues. As DNA, the CDR3 is TGTGCCAGCAGCTTAAGGCCAGAGGGAAAACTGTTTTTT. Its protein product is CASSLRPEGKLFF.

This clone came up a few times. J is TRBJ1-5 and V is TRBV7-8, with D unresolved. CDR3 size: 13 residues. Trimming removed 3 bases at V and 3 bases at J, with 6 bases between. Germline V lookup: CDR1 SGHVS, CDR2 FQNEAQ. Here the CDR3 DNA reads TGTGCCAGCAGCTTCAAAAACAATCAGCCCCAGCATTTT. Its protein product is CASSFKNNQPQHF.

This sequence joins TRBV28 and TRBJ2-1; 8 nucleotides line up with TRBD2. The CDR3 extends over 17 amino acids. Germline assignment: CDR1 MDHEN and CDR2 SYDVKM. Trimming removed 3 bases from V and 1 base from J; junction bases left unmatched: 8. The CDR3 reads CASSFATRGGSYNEQFF. The CDR3 nucleotides are TGTGCCAGCAGTTTTGCGACTCGGGGGGGTTCCTACAATGAGCAGTTCTTC.

Worth noting for this clone: This same CDR3 is encoded by further DNA sequences in the sample. CDR3 loop: CSVKTGMNTEAFF. Here the CDR3 DNA reads TGCAGCGTAAAGACAGGGATGAACACTGAAGCTTTCTTT. This chain joins TRBV29-1 and TRBJ1-1; 7 bases match TRBD1. The CDR3 is 13 residues long. From germline, CDR1 is SQVTM and CDR2 ANQGSEA. The trim removed 6 bases at V and 0 bases at J, leaving 4 bases unmatched.

The V gene is TRBV6-5, the J gene TRBJ2-1, with 8 bases fitting TRBD2. Losses at the gene ends were 2 bases for V and 6 bases for J; bases not matched to a gene: 9. The CDR3 has 16 residues. The V gene's germline CDR1 is MNHEY and CDR2 SVGAGI. Written as DNA, the CDR3 is TGTGCCAGCAGTTACCCCGGGAGGGCCGTCCCCAATGAGCAGTTCTTC. It translates to CASSYPGRAVPNEQFF.

The gene calls are TRBV23-1 and TRBJ1-3; the D is unclear. TRBV23-1 is annotated as an ORF whose role is uncertain. V lost 4 bases and J 0 bases, leaving 13 bases between the germline ends. The CDR3 sequence is 16 residues long. DNA for the CDR3: TGCGCCAGCAGTCGGATCGGGGTCTTCTCTGGAAACACCATATATTTT. This sequence encodes CASSRIGVFSGNTIYF.

Written as DNA, the CDR3 is TGTGCCAGCAGCCAACCACAAGGAAACACCATATATTTT. Translated, it gives CASSQPQGNTIYF. The genes are TRBV3-1 (or the pseudogene TRBV3-2) and TRBJ1-3; D gene ambiguous. The V and J ends lost 2 bases and 4 bases respectively, with 6 bases between them. Germline values: CDR1 LGHDT, CDR2 YNNKEL (reference sequence). The length of the CDR3 is 13 residues.

V and J are TRBV7-9 and TRBJ1-1; D gene unclear. There are 13 residues in the CDR3. V dropped 4 bases and J dropped 2 bases, with 8 bases sitting between them. CDR1 and CDR2 (germline): SEHNR, FQNEAQ (reference sequence). Written as DNA, the CDR3 is TGTGCCAGCAGCTCTGGACTCAACACTGAAGCTTTCTTT. This gives the protein CASSSGLNTEAFF. Using reference TRBV7-9 and TRBJ1-1 for the parts outside the CDR3, the full variable domain is DTGVSQNPRHKITKRGQNVTFRCDPISEHNRLYWYRQTLGQGPEFLTYFQNEAQLEKSRLLSDRFSAERPKGSFSTLEIQRTEQGDSAMYLCASSSGLNTEAFFGQGTRLTVV.

The chain joins TRBV7-9 to TRBJ2-7, with a weak D call TRBD2 (6 bases). In germline, CDR1 is SEHNR, CDR2 FQNEAQ (reference sequence). The CDR3 has 15 amino acids. V lost 0 bases, J lost 8 bases, and 17 bases lay in between. The CDR3 is CASSLASMVAGKQYF. CDR3 sequence (DNA): TGTGCCAGCAGCTTAGCGAGTATGGTGGCGGGGAAGCAGTACTTC.

V and J are TRBV3-1 (or the pseudogene TRBV3-2) and TRBJ1-5, with 8 bases aligning to TRBD1. Germline V gene sequence: CDR1 LGHDT, CDR2 YNNKEL (reference sequence). The CDR3 is 14 residues long. The ends lost 3 bases at V and 2 bases at J; junction bases unmatched: 0. The CDR3 loop is CASSQTGGNQPQHF. In DNA, the CDR3 is TGTGCCAGCAGCCAGACAGGGGGCAATCAGCCCCAGCATTTT.

This sequence joins TRBV9 and TRBJ1-4; 10 bases align to TRBD1. CDR1 is SGDLS, CDR2 YYNGEE, per germline. The V segment lost 3 bases and the J segment 2 bases; nucleotides outside the gene matches: 1. The CDR3 runs to 15 residues. CDR3 in DNA: TGTGCCAGCAGCGAGGGACAGGGGACTAATGAAAAACTGTTTTTT. It yields the protein CASSEGQGTNEKLFF.

The chain joins TRBV7-6 to TRBJ2-1; D gene uncertain. V was trimmed by 3 bases and J by 10 bases, leaving 13 bases between them. The CDR3 runs 13 residues. CDR1 is SGHVS, CDR2 FNYEAQ, per germline. For the CDR3, the DNA is TGTGCCAGCAGCTTGGGCCCCCGTGGCGAGCAGTTCTTC. It is translated as CASSLGPRGEQFF. Drawing the rest from reference TRBV7-6 and TRBJ2-1, the complete variable domain is GAGVSQSPRYKVTKRGQDVALRCDPISGHVSLYWYRQALGQGPEFLTYFNYEAQQDKSGLPNDRFSAERPEGSISTLTIQRTEQRDSAMYRCASSLGPRGEQFFGPGTRLTVL.

For the CDR3, the DNA is TGTGCCAGCAGCCTAGGACTTGCTGCAGATACGCAGTATTTT. Translation gives CASSLGLAADTQYF. The chain has TRBV7-8 and TRBJ2-3; possibly TRBD2 for D (5 bases). Trimming took off 5 bases at V and 4 bases at J, with 13 bases between the two ends. Germline CDR1 SGHVS, CDR2 FQNEAQ. The CDR3 is made up of 14 amino acids.

The chain joins TRBV4-2 to TRBJ2-1, with 7 bases identical to TRBD2. The CDR3 extends over 21 amino acids. The V gene end was trimmed by 3 bases and the J gene end by 2 bases; junction bases not matched to a gene: 22. Germline V gene sequence: CDR1 LGHNA, CDR2 YNFKEQ. The CDR3: CASSHPGVSGRASGTYNEQFF. CDR3 nucleotides: TGTGCCAGCAGCCACCCCGGGGTTTCGGGGAGGGCCTCCGGGACCTACAATGAGCAGTTCTTC.

This rearrangement joins TRBV7-9 to TRBJ1-2; TRBD1 is a possible D gene (6 bases). Deletions cut 5 bases from V and 5 bases from J, with 12 bases between. This CDR3 region has 13 residues. Germline CDR1 is SEHNR and CDR2 is FQNEAQ (reference sequence). The CDR3 DNA is TGTGCCAGCAGCCGGGACACTGTTTATGGCTACACCTTC. It specifies CASSRDTVYGYTF.

The chain has TRBV18 and TRBJ1-2; a possible D gene is TRBD1 (5 bases). Per the germline V gene, CDR1 is KGHSH and CDR2 is LQKENI. V was shortened by 4 bases and J by 4 bases, with 10 bases between the two germline ends. This CDR3 comprises 13 residues. CDR3 sequence reads: CASSLQALYGYTF. The CDR3 DNA follows: TGTGCCAGCTCACTACAGGCCCTCTATGGCTACACCTTC.

This clone was seen a single time. The chain recombines TRBV10-1 with TRBJ1-5; possible D gene TRBD1, 6 bases. The CDR3 runs to 16 residues. V lost 6 bases, J lost 0 bases, and 15 bases lay in between. Germline V lookup: CDR1 WNHNN, CDR2 SYGVQD (reference sequence). CDR3 region: CASRDSLGYSNQPQHF. In DNA, the CDR3 is TGCGCCAGCAGGGACAGCCTTGGGTATAGCAATCAGCCCCAGCATTTT.

V usage is TRBV7-9 and J usage is TRBJ1-2; D is perhaps TRBD1 (6 bases). The germline V gene encodes CDR1 SEHNR and CDR2 FQNEAQ (reference sequence). The V gene lost 4 bases and the J gene lost 3 bases, with 18 bases spanning the gap. The length of the CDR3 is 16 residues. Here the CDR3 reads CASSSRRGGLDYGYTF. The CDR3 coding sequence is TGTGCCAGCAGCTCTAGGAGGGGGGGCCTAGACTATGGCTACACCTTC.

The V and J genes are TRBV30 and TRBJ1-5; the match to TRBD1 covers 7 bases. The CDR3 loop spans 13 amino acids. Germline CDR1 GTSNPN, CDR2 SVGIG (reference sequence). V shed 0 bases, J shed 10 bases, and the junction held 6 bases outside the gene matches. The CDR3 nucleotides read TGTGCCTGGAGTGTAGACAGGGCTCAACCCCAGCATTTT. Its protein is CAWSVDRAQPQHF.

This clone has a single count. CDR3 residues: CASSSIRGNTEAFF. CDR3 sequence (DNA): TGTGCCAGCAGCTCGATCCGGGGGAACACTGAAGCTTTCTTT. This chain uses TRBV3-1 (or the pseudogene TRBV3-2) with TRBJ1-1, with D uncertain. Trimming pared 5 bases from V and 1 base from J, leaving 11 bases between. The CDR3 is 14 residues long. Per the germline V gene, CDR1 is LGHDT and CDR2 is YNNKEL (reference sequence).

The chain uses TRBV28 and TRBJ2-2, with unresolved D. V was clipped by 1 base and J by 1 base, with 19 bases between them. From germline, CDR1 is MDHEN and CDR2 SYDVKM. The CDR3 covers 19 residues. For the CDR3, the DNA is TGTGCCAGCAGTTTATTATGGGCGATGGGCCCGAGGAACACCGGGGAGCTGTTTTTT. It codes for CASSLLWAMGPRNTGELFF.

The chain employs TRBV10-3 and TRBJ2-7; 7 bases agree with TRBD2. The ends lost 4 bases at V and 5 bases at J; junction bases unmatched: 8. CDR3 length equals 14 residues. CDR1 is ENHRY and CDR2 is SYGVKD in the germline V gene. The CDR3 protein is CAISVGGGLNEQYF. The CDR3 DNA reads TGTGCCATCAGTGTGGGGGGGGGTTTAAACGAGCAGTACTTC.

As regards this clone: Other DNA variants within this sample encode the same CDR3. This chain joins TRBV10-3 and TRBJ2-7, with TRBD1 matching over 7 bases. The CDR3 spans 13 residues. Germline V gene data show CDR1 as ENHRY and CDR2 as SYGVKD. The ends lost 6 bases at V and 1 base at J; junction bases unmatched: 3. CDR3 protein: CAIRRDSSYEQYF. As DNA, the CDR3 is TGTGCCATCAGGAGGGACAGTTCCTACGAGCAGTACTTC.

This clone has just one count. The chain recombines TRBV13 with TRBJ2-2; TRBD2 matches 10 bases. The CDR3 length is 17 residues. CDR1 PRHDT and CDR2 FYEKMQ come from the germline V gene (reference sequence). Germline trimming cut 6 bases from V and 5 bases from J; bases unmatched to any gene: 12. The CDR3 region has the DNA TGTGCCAGCAGATCAGCACTAGCGGGATTACGGACCGGGGAGCTGTTTTTT. It yields the protein CASRSALAGLRTGELFF.

The CDR3 region has the DNA TGTGCCATCAGTGCCTCAGGGGGCTACGAGCAGTACTTC. Amino acids: CAISASGGYEQYF. This chain links TRBV10-3 with TRBJ2-7, with 7 bases lining up with TRBD1. The CDR3 contains 13 residues. The ends lost 4 bases at V and 3 bases at J; junction bases unmatched: 3. Germline CDR1 and CDR2: ENHRY and SYGVKD.

CDR3 loop: CASSPFTGWKGETQYF. The CDR3, as DNA: TGTGCCAGTAGCCCTTTTACAGGGTGGAAAGGGGAGACCCAGTACTTC. The chain has TRBV19 and TRBJ2-5, with a tentative D call TRBD1 (6 bases). CDR3 size: 16 residues. The V gene's germline CDR1 is LNHDA and CDR2 SQIVND (reference sequence). Trimming stripped 6 bases from V and 5 bases from J, with 22 bases between.

This clone was detected a few times. The chain combines TRBV7-9 with TRBJ1-3; tentative D call: TRBD1 (6 bases). The V gene's germline CDR1 is SEHNR and CDR2 FQNEAQ (reference sequence). This CDR3 region has 16 residues. Trimming pared 1 base from V and 1 base from J, leaving 11 bases between. CDR3 nucleotide sequence: TGTGCCAGCAGCTTAGTCGCAGGGGTGTCTGGAAACACCATATATTTT. It encodes CASSLVAGVSGNTIYF. Full variable domain (remainder filled in from reference TRBV7-9 and TRBJ1-3): DTGVSQNPRHKITKRGQNVTFRCDPISEHNRLYWYRQTLGQGPEFLTYFQNEAQLEKSRLLSDRFSAERPKGSFSTLEIQRTEQGDSAMYLCASSLVAGVSGNTIYFGEGSWLTVV.